Following are 19 T cell receptor beta chains from one sample sequenced in a study of cytomegalovirus exposure and HLA in healthy donors. Researchers ran the PCR with 60 Vbeta and 13 Jbeta primers. The assay was immunoSEQ multiplex PCR, and TCRdb's table has in-frame clones only and misses some. The sample has some 92,000 clones, more than 60% seen once. The sample was PBMCs. Receptors originate from a young man in good health and CMV-seropositive.

The chain combines TRBV5-8 with TRBJ1-2; D gene unclear. From germline, CDR1 is SGHTS and CDR2 YDEGEE. The V end was cut by 0 bases, the J end by 6 bases, with 6 bases between. The CDR3 extends over 12 amino acids. The CDR3 is CASSLARDGYTF. For the CDR3, the DNA is TGTGCCAGCAGCTTGGCACGAGATGGCTACACCTTC.

The J gene is TRBJ2-1, the V gene TRBV30, with unresolved D. CDR1 is GTSNPN and CDR2 is SVGIG in the germline V gene (reference sequence). The CDR3 sequence is 15 residues long. Trimming cost V 0 bases and J 0 bases, with 9 bases left between them. The CDR3 nucleotides read TGTGCCTGGAGTGTACCACAGACCTCCTACAATGAGCAGTTCTTC. This codes for CAWSVPQTSYNEQFF.

V usage is TRBV28 and J usage is TRBJ1-4, with 10 bases lining up with TRBD1. V was clipped by 5 bases and J by 8 bases; unmatched bases: 8. CDR3 size: 15 residues. Germline CDR1 reads MDHEN; CDR2 reads SYDVKM. This CDR3 is CASSTGQGIGEKLFF. The DNA of the CDR3 is TGTGCCAGCAGTACGGGACAGGGGATTGGGGAAAAACTGTTTTTT.

The V and J genes are TRBV15 and TRBJ2-5; D is perhaps TRBD2 (6 bases). Trimming removed 0 bases at V and 5 bases at J, with 13 bases between. The CDR3 has 15 residues. Germline CDR1 is LNHNV and CDR2 is YYDKDF (reference sequence). In DNA form, the CDR3 reads TGTGCCACCAGCAGAGATGGAGGGCTAGAGGAGACCCAGTACTTC. This encodes CATSRDGGLEETQYF.

In DNA form, the CDR3 reads TGTGCCAGCAGCGACCAGACAGGGGGCGAGGAGGACCAGTACTTC. Its translation: CASSDQTGGEEDQYF. V and J are TRBV5-4 and TRBJ2-5; 10 bases align to TRBD1. The CDR3 is 15 amino acids. CDR1 is SGHNT, CDR2 YYREEE, per germline (reference sequence). J was trimmed by 10 bases and V by 4 bases; bases with no gene match: 13. Variable domain in full (rest from reference TRBV5-4 and TRBJ2-5): ETGVTQSPTHLIKTRGQQVTLRCSSQSGHNTVSWYQQALGQGPQFIFQYYREEENGRGNFPPRFSGLQFPNYSSELNVNALELDDSALYLCASSDQTGGEEDQYFGPGTRLLVL.

In its sample, this clone was seen a few times. The J gene is TRBJ1-1, the V gene TRBV18; tentative D call: TRBD1 (6 bases). Germline V gene lookup returns CDR1 KGHSH and CDR2 LQKENI. The CDR3 sequence is 15 residues long. Trimming shortened V by 1 base and J by 1 base, and 10 bases separated the two germline ends. Here the CDR3 DNA reads TGTGCCAGCTCACCACTAATGACAGGGAACACTGAAGCTTTCTTT. Translation gives CASSPLMTGNTEAFF. Combining the CDR3 with reference TRBV18 and TRBJ1-1 gives the whole variable domain NAGVMQNPRHLVRRRGQEARLRCSPMKGHSHVYWYRQLPEEGLKFMVYLQKENIIDESGMPKERFSAEFPKEGPSILRIQQVVRGDSAAYFCASSPLMTGNTEAFFGQGTRLTVV.

J is TRBJ1-1 and V is TRBV28; D not resolved. This CDR3 has 16 residues. Trimming pared 4 bases from V and 7 bases from J, leaving 22 bases between. The V gene's germline CDR1 is MDHEN and CDR2 SYDVKM. The CDR3 region is CASSYDMGVSASEAFF. The CDR3 nucleotides are TGTGCCAGCAGTTATGACATGGGCGTCTCTGCCAGTGAAGCTTTCTTT.

The J gene is TRBJ1-2, the V gene TRBV2; D gene ambiguous. Germline values: CDR1 SNHLY, CDR2 FYNNEI. V lost 8 bases to trimming and J lost 8 bases, with 15 bases between them. The CDR3 is 12 residues long. The CDR3 sequence: CASPRNGGGYTF. The CDR3 coding sequence is TGTGCCAGCCCCCGAAACGGAGGGGGCTACACCTTC.

V gene TRBV19 combines with J gene TRBJ2-3; 8 bases line up with TRBD2. From germline, CDR1 is LNHDA and CDR2 SQIVND (reference sequence). The length of the CDR3 is 16 residues. Losses at the gene ends were 5 bases for V and 1 base for J; bases not matched to a gene: 8. The CDR3 reads CASSLLAGGRTDTQYF. CDR3 DNA: TGTGCCAGTAGTCTACTCGCGGGGGGACGCACAGATACGCAGTATTTT.

As concerns this clone: The sample contains more than one DNA sequence encoding this CDR3. The chain joins TRBV6-1 to TRBJ1-4; D gene unclear. V was shortened by 6 bases and J by 6 bases, with 11 bases between the two germline ends. The CDR3 runs to 13 residues. Germline lookup yields CDR1 MNHNS and CDR2 SASEGT. The CDR3 nucleotides are TGTGCCAGCAGCGCTGGAGGGTATGAAAAACTGTTTTTT. This codes for CASSAGGYEKLFF.

The rearrangement links TRBV5-6 to TRBJ1-2; D unclear. Germline CDR1 reads SGHDT; CDR2 reads YYEEEE. The CDR3 has 14 amino acids. V was cut by 1 base and J by 1 base, with 8 bases left in between. The CDR3 DNA follows: TGTGCCAGCAGCTTGCGTTCGGGTAACTATGGCTACACCTTC. Its protein product is CASSLRSGNYGYTF.

This clone has only a few counts. The chain recombines TRBV29-1 with TRBJ1-2, with a tentative D call TRBD1 (5 bases). The germline gives CDR1 SQVTM, CDR2 ANQGSEA. This CDR3 region has 13 residues. V was clipped by 6 bases and J by 4 bases, with 15 bases between them. This chain's CDR3 is CSVVWGRGYGYTF. DNA for the CDR3: TGCAGCGTCGTGTGGGGTAGGGGCTATGGCTACACCTTC.

This clone was picked up a small number of times. The rearrangement links TRBV19 to TRBJ1-5; D uncertain. CDR3 length: 16 amino acids. V gave up 5 bases and J gave up 3 bases, with 17 bases separating them. Germline V gene data show CDR1 as LNHDA and CDR2 as SQIVND (reference sequence). The CDR3 DNA is TGTGCCAGTAGTCCCCTAGAGGGATTCTACAATCAGCCCCAGCATTTT. It yields the protein CASSPLEGFYNQPQHF.

This clone was counted only a few times. The V gene is TRBV5-4, the J gene TRBJ1-1; 7 bases map to TRBD1. The germline V gene encodes CDR1 SGHNT and CDR2 YYREEE (reference sequence). The CDR3 covers 13 residues. V gave up 7 bases and J gave up 4 bases; unmatched junction bases: 7. For the CDR3, the DNA is TGTGCCAGCGGACAGGCCCGAGGCACTGAAGCTTTCTTT. This codes for CASGQARGTEAFF. Full variable domain (missing parts from reference TRBV5-4 and TRBJ1-1): ETGVTQSPTHLIKTRGQQVTLRCSSQSGHNTVSWYQQALGQGPQFIFQYYREEENGRGNFPPRFSGLQFPNYSSELNVNALELDDSALYLCASGQARGTEAFFGQGTRLTVV.

This clone appeared a single time. CDR3 in DNA: TGTGCCAGCAGTGATTCGAGCGGGGGGTACACAGATACGCAGTATTTT. This sequence encodes CASSDSSGGYTDTQYF. V gene TRBV2 combines with J gene TRBJ2-3; 9 bases fit TRBD2. Germline loops: CDR1 SNHLY, CDR2 FYNNEI. CDR3 length: 16 amino acids. Trimming took 3 bases from V and 2 from J; bases not matched to a gene: 6.

This chain connects TRBV6-1 to TRBJ2-7, with D perhaps TRBD2 (7 bases). The CDR3 contains 14 residues. CDR1 and CDR2 (germline): MNHNS, SASEGT. V lost 2 bases and J 3 bases, leaving 11 bases between the germline ends. CDR3 in amino acids: CASSERGGNYEQYF. As DNA, the CDR3 is TGTGCCAGCAGTGAAAGGGGGGGGAACTACGAGCAGTACTTC.

This clone showed up just once. The chain joins TRBV5-1 to TRBJ2-3; TRBD1 matches 9 bases. The CDR3 length is 16 residues. The germline V gene encodes CDR1 SGHRS and CDR2 YFSETQ. The ends lost 0 bases at V and 5 bases at J; junction bases unmatched: 7. CDR3 protein: CASSLAWDREGDTQYF. DNA for the CDR3: TGCGCCAGCAGCTTGGCGTGGGACAGGGAGGGAGATACGCAGTATTTT. The full variable domain, in which reference TRBV5-1 and TRBJ2-3 provide the parts outside the CDR3, is KAGVTQTPRYLIKTRGQQVTLSCSPISGHRSVSWYQQTPGQGLQFLFEYFSETQRNKGNFPGRFSGRQFSNSRSEMNVSTLELGDSALYLCASSLAWDREGDTQYFGPGTRLTVL.

This chain uses TRBV20-1 with TRBJ2-5; possible D gene TRBD2, 5 bases. The CDR3 is 11 amino acids. Trimming took 4 bases from V and 4 from J, leaving 7 bases between them. In germline, CDR1 is DFQATT, CDR2 SNEGSKA (reference sequence). CDR3 sequence reads: CSANGGETQYF. The CDR3 bases are TGCAGTGCTAACGGAGGAGAGACCCAGTACTTC.

This clone has a handful of counts. The rearrangement uses TRBV10-3 and TRBJ1-5; the D gene is possibly TRBD1 (6 bases). The CDR3 totals 14 residues. V was pared by 6 bases and J by 0 bases, with 9 bases between. CDR1 is ENHRY, CDR2 SYGVKD, per germline. CDR3 sequence reads: CAISRTDSNQPQHF. Here the CDR3 DNA reads TGTGCCATCAGCCGGACAGATAGCAATCAGCCCCAGCATTTT.